One sample yielded the 30 T cell receptor beta chains listed below, sequenced in a study of T cells after posttransplantation cyclophosphamide. Clones were sequenced by immunoSEQ multiplex PCR, and TCRdb holds only the in-frame ones, with some missing. The table lists about 16,000 clones, roughly 94% of them singletons. The naive gate required viable CD3+CD4+ or CD3+CD8+ cells with CCR7+CD45RA+CD45RO-CD95-CD27+CD28+ phenotype. The sample comprised naive CD4+ T cells sorted from blood. These receptors all stem from a woman aged 50 to 65 in good health and a related stem cell transplant donor.

The chain employs TRBV14 and TRBJ2-2; D may be TRBD1 (5 bases). The germline V and J ends were trimmed by 4 bases and 2 bases, with 8 bases remaining between them. CDR3 size: 14 residues. Germline V gene lookup returns CDR1 SGHDN and CDR2 FVKESK. CDR3 sequence: CASSRQINTGELFF. CDR3 DNA sequence: TGTGCCAGCAGCCGACAGATAAACACCGGGGAGCTGTTTTTT.

The gene calls are TRBV6-1 and TRBJ2-1, with D maybe TRBD1 (6 bases). Trimming left V 0 bases short and J 4 bases short, with 10 bases between. This CDR3 region has 15 residues. In germline, CDR1 is MNHNS, CDR2 SASEGT. Here the CDR3 DNA reads TGTGCCAGCAGTGAAGCGCTAGGGGGTTACAATGAGCAGTTCTTC. Translated, it gives CASSEALGGYNEQFF.

The chain carries TRBV11-2 and TRBJ2-5; 8 bases match TRBD1. With 0 bases clipped from V and 2 bases from J, the junction kept 2 bases outside the gene matches. Germline-derived CDR1 and CDR2 are SGHAT and FQNNGV. This CDR3 region has 15 residues. The CDR3 reads CASSLDRTGQETQYF. The CDR3 DNA reads TGTGCCAGCAGCTTAGACAGGACAGGGCAAGAGACCCAGTACTTC.

V is TRBV29-1 and J is TRBJ1-2; 9 bases line up with TRBD1. The CDR3 has 14 residues. Trimming at V came to 2 bases and at J to 7 bases, leaving 8 bases not matched to a gene. The germline CDR1 and CDR2 sequences are SQVTM and ANQGSEA. In DNA, the CDR3 is TGCAGCGTTGAAAGGGGACAGGGATTAGGTGGCTACACCTTC. Protein sequence: CSVERGQGLGGYTF.

This clone was observed a single time. The chain couples TRBV5-1 to TRBJ2-1; D perhaps matches TRBD2 (7 bases). The CDR3 contains 21 residues. Germline assignment: CDR1 SGHRS and CDR2 YFSETQ. Trimming took off 0 bases at V and 3 bases at J, with 28 bases between the two ends. Here the CDR3 DNA reads TGCGCCAGCAGCTTGGCCGGGTCAGCCAGCGGGGACCTCAGGGGCTACAATGAGCAGTTCTTC. It translates to CASSLAGSASGDLRGYNEQFF.

J is TRBJ1-4 and V is TRBV9, with D uncertain. Trimming cost V 0 bases and J 5 bases, with 5 bases left between them. This CDR3 has 13 amino acids. Looked up from germline, CDR1 is SGDLS and CDR2 is YYNGEE. The chain's CDR3 is CASSVGPNEKLFF. The CDR3 nucleotides are TGTGCCAGCAGCGTAGGGCCAAATGAAAAACTGTTTTTT.

The chain employs TRBV5-1 and TRBJ1-2; tentative D call: TRBD1 (5 bases). The V and J ends lost 5 bases and 2 bases respectively, with 13 bases between them. The germline V gene has CDR1 SGHRS and CDR2 YFSETQ. This CDR3 region has 14 residues. For the CDR3, the DNA is TGCGCCAGCAGATCGACAGCGACAAACTATGGCTACACCTTC. Encoded protein: CASRSTATNYGYTF.

The chain carries TRBV7-9 and TRBJ2-7; 10 nucleotides line up with TRBD1. The ends lost 1 base at V and 8 bases at J; junction bases unmatched: 5. This CDR3 has 14 residues. The germline V gene has CDR1 SEHNR and CDR2 FQNEAQ (reference sequence). CDR3: CASSLGEGQGKQYF. The CDR3 nucleotides read TGTGCCAGCAGCTTAGGGGAGGGACAGGGGAAGCAGTACTTC.

The chain is built from TRBV6-4 and TRBJ2-4, with 8 bases fitting TRBD1. The germline V gene has CDR1 MRHNA and CDR2 SNTAGT. V shed 1 base, J shed 0 bases, and the junction held 14 bases outside the gene matches. The CDR3 contains 20 residues. The CDR3 here is CASSDFEDRARGIAKNIQYF. In nucleotides, the CDR3 is TGTGCCAGCAGTGACTTTGAGGACAGGGCAAGGGGTATAGCCAAAAACATTCAGTACTTC.

The V and J genes are TRBV29-1 and TRBJ2-5; D unresolved. Per the germline V gene, CDR1 is SQVTM and CDR2 is ANQGSEA. The CDR3 extends over 13 amino acids. V was cut by 3 bases and J by 1 base, with 9 bases left in between. The CDR3 here is CSVEGPPQETQYF. CDR3 coding DNA: TGCAGCGTTGAGGGCCCCCCCCAAGAGACCCAGTACTTC. The variable domain in full, completed from reference TRBV29-1 and TRBJ2-5, reads SAVISQKPSRDICQRGTSLTIQCQVDSQVTMMFWYRQQPGQSLTLIATANQGSEATYESGFVIDKFPISRPNLTFSTLTVSNMSPEDSSIYLCSVEGPPQETQYFGPGTRLLVL.

Concerning this clone: The junction and the germline gene differ at one end; a read error may be behind it. Other DNA sequences from this sample encode an identical CDR3 as well. This rearrangement joins TRBV7-6 to TRBJ2-3; TRBD2 aligns across 7 bases. CDR3 length: 16 amino acids. The germline CDR1 and CDR2 sequences are SGHVS and FNYEAQ. CDR3: CASSLYRDYGTDTQYF. The CDR3 DNA sequence: TGCGCCAGCAGCCTGTACCGGGACTATGGCACAGATACGCAGTATTTT.

The chain recombines TRBV18 with TRBJ1-3; D may be TRBD1 (6 bases). V lost 3 bases to trimming and J lost 2 bases, with 8 bases between them. Germline CDR1 and CDR2: KGHSH and LQKENI. The CDR3 runs to 14 residues. The CDR3: CASSPQGTGNTIYF. The CDR3 DNA reads as TGTGCCAGCTCACCGCAGGGGACTGGAAACACCATATATTTT.

V and J are TRBV5-4 and TRBJ2-7; 7 bases match TRBD2. The CDR3 covers 14 residues. Germline V gene sequence: CDR1 SGHNT, CDR2 YYREEE (reference sequence). J was trimmed by 2 bases and V by 4 bases; bases with no gene match: 6. The CDR3 loop is CASSIGGGTYEQYF. The CDR3 DNA reads TGTGCCAGCAGCATTGGGGGGGGTACCTACGAGCAGTACTTC.

The chain combines TRBV5-4 with TRBJ2-5; the D gene is possibly TRBD1 (6 bases). V was cut by 5 bases and J by 5 bases, with 16 bases left in between. Germline CDR1 is SGHNT and CDR2 is YYREEE (reference sequence). This CDR3 is built from 14 residues. The CDR3 region is CASRFNRAGETQYF. CDR3 sequence (DNA): TGTGCCAGCAGGTTCAACAGGGCAGGGGAGACCCAGTACTTC.

CDR3 sequence: CASTPPGVAGTDTQYF. The CDR3 DNA follows: TGTGCCAGCACCCCCCCCGGGGTAGCAGGCACAGATACGCAGTATTTT. This chain links TRBV28 with TRBJ2-3; TRBD2 is a possible D gene (5 bases). Trimming took 7 bases from V and 1 from J, leaving 18 bases between them. Germline assignment: CDR1 MDHEN and CDR2 SYDVKM. The CDR3 covers 16 residues.

The rearrangement links TRBV9 to TRBJ1-1; D is uncertain. The CDR3 has 18 residues. The ends were cut back, 0 bases at V and 3 bases at J, with 21 bases in the middle. Germline lookup yields CDR1 SGDLS and CDR2 YYNGEE. The CDR3 DNA reads as TGTGCCAGCAGCGTAGACCCCCCCGGACCTATGGGAGACACTGAAGCTTTCTTT. It codes for CASSVDPPGPMGDTEAFF.

This chain links TRBV29-1 with TRBJ1-3; D call uncertain. Trimming cost V 6 bases and J 0 bases, with 9 bases left between them. CDR3 size: 13 residues. Germline-derived CDR1 and CDR2 are SQVTM and ANQGSEA. CDR3 sequence (DNA): TGCAGCGTCTCCCTTATCTCTGGAAACACCATATATTTT. Translated, it gives CSVSLISGNTIYF.

V usage is TRBV19 and J usage is TRBJ2-6; 11 bases are a match to TRBD1. Trimming removed 5 bases from V and 2 bases from J; junction bases left unmatched: 8. CDR1 is LNHDA, CDR2 SQIVND, per germline (reference sequence). The length of the CDR3 is 18 residues. The CDR3 here is CASSPRTGGAAGANVLTF. CDR3 nucleotides: TGTGCCAGTAGTCCCAGGACAGGGGGCGCCGCTGGGGCCAACGTCCTGACTTTC.

The chain joins TRBV5-4 to TRBJ2-5, with D perhaps matching TRBD2 (5 bases). The germline V and J ends were trimmed by 2 bases and 4 bases, with 15 bases remaining between them. Germline V gene lookup returns CDR1 SGHNT and CDR2 YYREEE (reference sequence). The CDR3 loop spans 15 amino acids. The CDR3 DNA is TGTGCCAGCAGCTTTGACGGGCGCGGAGGAGAGACCCAGTACTTC. It codes for CASSFDGRGGETQYF.

The V call is TRBV5-8, the J call TRBJ1-6, with 9 bases aligning to TRBD1. V lost 4 bases and J lost 6; bases outside the gene matches: 5. Germline CDR1 is SGHTS and CDR2 is YDEGEE. The CDR3 totals 15 residues. The CDR3, as DNA: TGTGCCAGCAGCCCCCACAGGGGGCCTAATTCACCCCTCCACTTT. The encoded protein is CASSPHRGPNSPLHF.

This chain uses TRBV7-2 with TRBJ2-4, with D unresolved. This CDR3 comprises 15 residues. The germline V gene has CDR1 SGHTA and CDR2 FQGNSA. V was cut by 5 bases and J by 0 bases, with 11 bases left in between. CDR3 coding DNA: TGTGCCAGCAGCCCGAGAAGCTTAGCCAAAAACATTCAGTACTTC. It translates to CASSPRSLAKNIQYF.

V is TRBV7-4 and J is TRBJ1-4, with D uncertain. Germline loops: CDR1 SGHVT, CDR2 SQSDAQ. This CDR3 is built from 17 residues. Trimming pared 2 bases from V and 2 bases from J, leaving 15 bases between. The CDR3 nucleotides are TGTGCCAGCAGCTTAAGGGAGGGAGGAAGGACTAATGAAAAACTGTTTTTT. Protein: CASSLREGGRTNEKLFF.

The chain links TRBV11-2 to TRBJ1-2; D not resolved. The CDR3 totals 13 residues. CDR1 is SGHAT and CDR2 is FQNNGV in the germline V gene. The V gene lost 1 base and the J gene lost 7 bases, with 10 bases spanning the gap. In DNA form, the CDR3 reads TGTGCCAGCAGCTTAGTCGGGGTCGGTGGCTACACCTTC. It specifies CASSLVGVGGYTF.

The chain has TRBV6-5 and TRBJ2-5; 7 bases are a match to TRBD2. The CDR3 has 15 amino acids. Germline lookup yields CDR1 MNHEY and CDR2 SVGAGI. V dropped 6 bases and J dropped 5; count of bases not matched to a gene: 12. CDR3 protein: CASSSIMGGQETQYF. The CDR3 region has the DNA TGTGCCAGCAGCTCTATAATGGGAGGGCAGGAGACCCAGTACTTC.

The chain couples TRBV11-2 to TRBJ1-1; D gene ambiguous. The V end was cut by 2 bases, the J end by 7 bases, with 8 bases between. Germline V CDR1 and CDR2: SGHAT, FQNNGV. This CDR3 spans 12 amino acids. CDR3 nucleotides: TGTGCCAGCAGCTTAAGGTCAGGTGAAGCTTTCTTT. Protein: CASSLRSGEAFF.

In this sample, this clone turned up once. The rearrangement links TRBV19 to TRBJ2-5, with TRBD1 identical over 7 bases. CDR3 length: 12 residues. With 9 bases clipped from V and 2 bases from J, the junction kept 3 bases outside the gene matches. Germline V CDR1 and CDR2: LNHDA, SQIVND (reference sequence). CDR3 loop: CASKDRQETQYF. Here the CDR3 DNA reads TGTGCCAGCAAGGACAGGCAAGAGACCCAGTACTTC.

The chain carries TRBV2 and TRBJ2-4; 7 positions match TRBD1. Germline CDR1 reads SNHLY; CDR2 reads FYNNEI. The CDR3 loop spans 16 amino acids. The V and J ends lost 9 bases and 1 base, in that order; junction bases with no gene match: 12. The CDR3 region is CASSLQGRSAKNIQYF. CDR3 nucleotides: TGTGCCAGTTCCCTACAGGGGCGCAGTGCCAAAAACATTCAGTACTTC.

The chain combines TRBV9 with TRBJ2-7, with TRBD2 matching 10 bases. J was trimmed by 3 bases and V by 4 bases; bases with no gene match: 7. Germline-derived CDR1 and CDR2 are SGDLS and YYNGEE. The CDR3 sequence is 15 residues long. The chain's CDR3 is CASSIEAGGVYEQYF. CDR3 nucleotides: TGTGCCAGCAGCATAGAAGCGGGGGGGGTCTACGAGCAGTACTTC.

This clone was observed a single time. V gene TRBV27 combines with J gene TRBJ1-5; 7 bases are shared with TRBD1. The germline gives CDR1 MNHEY, CDR2 SMNVEV (reference sequence). This CDR3 region has 14 residues. The V and J ends lost 3 bases and 5 bases, in that order; junction bases with no gene match: 4. The CDR3 nucleotides read TGTGCCAGCAGTTTCCGAGACAGGGATCAGCCCCAGCATTTT. It specifies CASSFRDRDQPQHF.

V is TRBV7-3 and J is TRBJ2-7; the match to TRBD2 covers 11 bases. The CDR3 is 15 amino acids. V gave up 1 base and J gave up 6 bases; unmatched junction bases: 5. Germline CDR1 is SGHTA and CDR2 is FQGTGA. The CDR3 here is CASSLIAGGPGEQYF. The DNA for the CDR3 is TGTGCCAGCAGCTTAATAGCGGGAGGGCCCGGCGAGCAGTACTTC.